Below, one TCR beta chain is given with its context. The antigen is not known. This entry is derived from a study of CD4 T cells in relation to SARS-CoV-2 and coronaviruses. Study-wide background: ViraFEST: roughly 10-day antigen culture of PBMCs, then TCR beta CDR3 sequencing.

CDR3 size: 15 residues. Germline V gene lookup returns CDR1 KGHSH and CDR2 LQKENI. Unmatched junction bases numbered 6, after V lost 5 bases and J lost 7 bases. Only in-frame clones appear in the TCRdb table, and some are missing; sequencing was by immunoSEQ multiplex PCR. Of tens of thousands of clones in the sample, 70% to 80% are singletons; the top ten hold approximately 13%. Unexposed donor CD4+ T cells date from about 2011-2018, before the COVID-19 pandemic. The cells were cultured for about 10 days before CD4+ T cells were isolated. Cells permitting, SARS-CoV-2 S/N and four cold-coronavirus spikes were tested on unexposed-donor CD4+ T cells. Approximately 2 million PBMCs per well were cultured with approximately 9.2 IU/ml IL-2.

The J gene is TRBJ1-5, the V gene TRBV18; TRBD1 aligns across 12 bases. The clonotype comes from a human donor in good health. Material for sequencing was CD4+ T cells from PBMCs, cultured in vitro. The CDR3 region is CASSTGTGGWQPQHF. CDR3 DNA sequence: TGTGCCAGCTCAACCGGGACAGGGGGCTGGCAGCCCCAGCATTTT.